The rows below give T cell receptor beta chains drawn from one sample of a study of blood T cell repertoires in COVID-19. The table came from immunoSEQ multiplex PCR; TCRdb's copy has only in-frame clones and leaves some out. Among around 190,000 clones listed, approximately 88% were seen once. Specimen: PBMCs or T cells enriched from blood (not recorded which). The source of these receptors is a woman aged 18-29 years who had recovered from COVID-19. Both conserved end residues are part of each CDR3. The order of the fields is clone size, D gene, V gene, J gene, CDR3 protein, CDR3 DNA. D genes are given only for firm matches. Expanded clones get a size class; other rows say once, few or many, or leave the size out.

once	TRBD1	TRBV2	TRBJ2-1	CAHSDGTGIYNEQFF	TGTGCTCACAGTGACGGGACAGGAATATACAATGAGCAGTTCTTC
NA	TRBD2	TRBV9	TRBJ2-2	CASSVWGTSGSANTGELFF	TGTGCCAGCAGCGTGTGGGGGACTAGCGGGAGCGCGAACACCGGGGAGCTGTTTTTT
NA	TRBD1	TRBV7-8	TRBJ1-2	CASSPLPGQGSDYGYTF	TGTGCCAGCAGCCCCTTGCCTGGACAGGGTTCGGACTATGGCTACACCTTC
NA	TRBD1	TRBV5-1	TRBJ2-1	CASTQAGTGFFNEQFF	TGCGCCAGCACTCAGGCCGGGACAGGGTTTTTCAATGAGCAGTTCTTC
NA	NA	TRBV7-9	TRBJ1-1	CASSLASRGTAGTRIGAFF	TGTGCCAGCAGCTTAGCTAGCAGAGGGACCGCCGGGACAAGAATCGGAGCTTTCTTT
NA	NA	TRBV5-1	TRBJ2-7	CASSLALDGSEQYF	TGCGCCAGCAGCTTGGCCCTAGACGGCAGCGAGCAGTACTTC
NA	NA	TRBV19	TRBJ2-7	CASSIILTGSYEQYF	TGTGCCAGTAGTATCATTTTAACCGGGTCCTACGAGCAGTACTTC
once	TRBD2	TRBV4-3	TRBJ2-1	CASSQAGLARVNEQFF	TGCGCCAGCAGCCAAGCGGGACTAGCTAGGGTCAATGAGCAGTTCTTC
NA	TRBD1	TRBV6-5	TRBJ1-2	CASSLGGDDYGYTF	TGTGCCAGCAGTTTAGGGGGCGACGACTATGGCTACACCTTC
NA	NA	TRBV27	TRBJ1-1	CASSFLGGNTEAFF	TGTGCCAGCAGTTTTTTGGGGGGGAACACTGAAGCTTTCTTT
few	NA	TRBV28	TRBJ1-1	CASRGGPRGAFF	TGTGCCAGCAGGGGGGGGCCGCGGGGAGCTTTCTTT
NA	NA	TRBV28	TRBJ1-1	CASSLGHRGLAFF	TGTGCCAGCAGTTTGGGACATCGAGGGTTAGCTTTCTTT
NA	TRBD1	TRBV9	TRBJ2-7	CASSVGQGVNEQYF	TGTGCCAGCAGCGTAGGTCAGGGGGTAAACGAGCAGTACTTC
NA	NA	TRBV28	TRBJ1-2	CASATGSPYGYTF	TGTGCCAGCGCCACAGGGTCCCCCTATGGCTACACCTTC
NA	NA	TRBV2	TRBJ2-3	CASTSRRLAQGTQYF	TGTGCCAGCACCTCACGGCGACTGGCTCAGGGTACGCAGTATTTT
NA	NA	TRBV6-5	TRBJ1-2	CASTPDRNYGYTF	TGTGCCAGCACCCCCGACAGGAACTATGGCTACACCTTC
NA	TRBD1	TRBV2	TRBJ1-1	CASSLQGVRMNTEAFF	TGTGCCAGCAGCTTACAGGGGGTTAGGATGAACACTGAAGCTTTCTTT
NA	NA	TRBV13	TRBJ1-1	CASSPGFLTEAFF	TGTGCCAGCAGCCCAGGGTTCTTGACTGAAGCTTTCTTT
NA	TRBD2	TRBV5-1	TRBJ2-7	CARSLRTSRGGAYEQYF	TGCGCCCGCAGCTTGCGCACTTCCCGGGGGGGGGCCTACGAGCAGTACTTC
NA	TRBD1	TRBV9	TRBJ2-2	CASSVAPGGITGELFF	TGTGCCAGCAGCGTAGCCCCAGGGGGCATTACCGGGGAGCTGTTTTTT
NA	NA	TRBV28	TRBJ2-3	CASIGGTVAGTQYF	TGTGCCAGCATAGGAGGCACCGTGGCGGGTACGCAGTATTTT
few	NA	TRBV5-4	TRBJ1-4	CASSLASATNEKLFF	TGTGCCAGCAGCTTGGCGTCTGCAACTAATGAAAAACTGTTTTTT
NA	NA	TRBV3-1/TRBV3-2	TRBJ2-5	CASSQDPGKTQYF	TGTGCCAGCAGCCAAGATCCAGGAAAGACCCAGTACTTC
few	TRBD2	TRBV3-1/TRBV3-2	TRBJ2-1	CASSQDARGGGEQFF	TGTGCCAGCAGCCAAGACGCGCGGGGGGGCGGAGAGCAGTTCTTC
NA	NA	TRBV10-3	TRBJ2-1	CAISESRGGRGYNEQFF	TGTGCCATCAGTGAGAGTAGGGGTGGCAGGGGCTACAATGAGCAGTTCTTC
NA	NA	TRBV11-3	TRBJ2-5	CASSLRGSGEAETQYF	TGTGCCAGCAGCTTACGTGGGTCGGGGGAGGCAGAGACCCAGTACTTC
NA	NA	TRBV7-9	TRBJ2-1	CASSKGAGVRNEQFF	TGTGCCAGCAGCAAAGGGGCCGGGGTTCGCAATGAGCAGTTCTTC
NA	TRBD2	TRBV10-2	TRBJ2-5	CASSPSGGPKETQYF	TGCGCCAGCAGCCCTAGCGGGGGGCCAAAAGAGACCCAGTACTTC
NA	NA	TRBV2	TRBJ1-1	CASSHPTGLRTEAFF	TGTGCCAGCAGCCACCCAACAGGGTTGAGAACTGAAGCTTTCTTT
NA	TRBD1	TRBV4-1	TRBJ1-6	CASSQGTGNSPLHF	TGCGCCAGCAGCCAAGGGACAGGGAATTCACCCCTCCACTTT
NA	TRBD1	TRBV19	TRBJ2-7	CASSNRTGGVPYEQYF	TGTGCCAGTAGCAATCGCACAGGGGGCGTCCCTTACGAGCAGTACTTC
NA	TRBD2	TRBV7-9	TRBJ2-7	CASSSTGLVDLYEQYF	TGTGCCAGCAGCTCCACAGGACTAGTTGACTTATACGAGCAGTACTTC
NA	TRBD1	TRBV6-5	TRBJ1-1	CASSYSATGGTEAFF	TGTGCCAGCAGTTACTCGGCAACAGGGGGCACTGAAGCTTTCTTT
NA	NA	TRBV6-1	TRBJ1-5	CASSEPVTANQPQHF	TGTGCCAGCAGTGAACCGGTGACAGCCAATCAGCCCCAGCATTTT
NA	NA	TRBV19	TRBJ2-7	CASSIGPSGTYLREQYF	TGTGCCAGTAGTATAGGCCCTTCCGGGACATACCTACGGGAGCAGTACTTC
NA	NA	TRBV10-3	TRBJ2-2	CATKRETGELFF	TGTGCCACGAAGAGAGAGACCGGGGAGCTGTTTTTT
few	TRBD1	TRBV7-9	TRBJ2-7	CASSPRDREYEQYF	TGTGCCAGCAGCCCTCGGGACAGGGAGTACGAGCAGTACTTC
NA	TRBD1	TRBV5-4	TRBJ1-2	CASSFGQGSQVEGYTF	TGTGCCAGCAGCTTTGGACAGGGGTCCCAGGTTGAGGGCTACACCTTC
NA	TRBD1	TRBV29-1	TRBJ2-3	CSVEGQGYADTQYF	TGCAGCGTTGAGGGACAGGGTTATGCAGATACGCAGTATTTT
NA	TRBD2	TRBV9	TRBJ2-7	CASGTSFQDEQYF	TGTGCCAGTGGGACTAGTTTTCAGGACGAGCAGTACTTC